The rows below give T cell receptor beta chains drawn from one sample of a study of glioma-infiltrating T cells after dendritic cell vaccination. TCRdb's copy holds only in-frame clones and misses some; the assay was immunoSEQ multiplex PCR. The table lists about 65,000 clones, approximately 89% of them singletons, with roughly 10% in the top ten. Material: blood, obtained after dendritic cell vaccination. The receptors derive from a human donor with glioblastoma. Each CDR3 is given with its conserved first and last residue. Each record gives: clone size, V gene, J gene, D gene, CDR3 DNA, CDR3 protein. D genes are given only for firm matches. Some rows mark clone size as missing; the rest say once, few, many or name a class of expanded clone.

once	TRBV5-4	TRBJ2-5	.	TGTGCCAGCAGGTCTACAGGGCGCCAAGAGACCCAGTACTTC	CASRSTGRQETQYF
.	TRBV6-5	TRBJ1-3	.	TGTGCCAGCATTCAACAGGGCTCCTCTGGAAACACCATATATTTT	CASIQQGSSGNTIYF
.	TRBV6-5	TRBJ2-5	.	TGTGCCAGCAGTTGGGGGTCAGGATGGGGGGGCGAGACCCAGTACTTC	CASSWGSGWGGETQYF
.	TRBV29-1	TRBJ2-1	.	TGCAGCGTCGCCGAAGGGACAGAGCAGTTCTTC	CSVAEGTEQFF
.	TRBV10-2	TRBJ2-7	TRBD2	TGCGCCAGCAGCGGACCCCTTCTAGCGGGGGGCTCCTACGAGCAGTACTTC	CASSGPLLAGGSYEQYF
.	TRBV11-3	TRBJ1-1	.	TGTGCCAGCAGCTCCTCCGGGGGGGTGAACACTGAAGCTTTCTTT	CASSSSGGVNTEAFF
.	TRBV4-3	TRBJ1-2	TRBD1	TGCGCCAGCAGCCCTTGGGACAGGGCAGGCTACACCTTC	CASSPWDRAGYTF
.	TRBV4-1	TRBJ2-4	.	TGCGCCAGCAGCCAACCGGAGCTGGCTGCCTCCAAAAACATTCAGTACTTC	CASSQPELAASKNIQYF
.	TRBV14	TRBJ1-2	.	TGTGCCAGCAGCCAAGCCCAGCTAGGCGGTGGCTACACCTTC	CASSQAQLGGGYTF
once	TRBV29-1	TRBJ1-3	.	TGCAGCGTTGTTCACCCTACCTCTGGAAACACCATATATTTT	CSVVHPTSGNTIYF
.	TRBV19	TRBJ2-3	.	TGTGCCAGTAGTACCAGGCTGAGCACAGATACGCAGTATTTT	CASSTRLSTDTQYF
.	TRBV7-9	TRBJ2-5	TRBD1	TGTGCCAGCAGCATAGGGACAGCTCAAGAGACCCAGTACTTC	CASSIGTAQETQYF
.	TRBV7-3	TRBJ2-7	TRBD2	TGTGCCAGCAGCCAAACGGGACTAGGAGGGACCGAGCAGTACTTC	CASSQTGLGGTEQYF
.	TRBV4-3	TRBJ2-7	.	TGCGCCAGCAGCCAAGATCACCCTTGGAGTTGGGAGCAGTACTTC	CASSQDHPWSWEQYF
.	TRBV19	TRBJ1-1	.	TGTGCCAGTAGTATACAGAACACTGAAGCTTTCTTT	CASSIQNTEAFF
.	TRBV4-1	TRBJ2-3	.	TGCGCCAGCAGCCAGACACGGACTAGCACAGATACGCAGTATTTT	CASSQTRTSTDTQYF
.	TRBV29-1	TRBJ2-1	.	TGCAGCGTGCTCCGGGTGGAGCAGTTCTTC	CSVLRVEQFF
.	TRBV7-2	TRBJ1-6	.	TGTGCCAGCAGCCAGACAGGTTACTATAATTCCCCCCTCCACTTT	CASSQTGYYNSPLHF
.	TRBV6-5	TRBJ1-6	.	TGTGCCAGCAGTTACCGCCCGCAGGGGACCTCACCCCTCCACTTT	CASSYRPQGTSPLHF
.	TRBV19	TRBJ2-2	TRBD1	TGTGCCAGTAGTCAGACCCGGACAGGGGGCCCCGGGGAGCTGTTTTTT	CASSQTRTGGPGELFF
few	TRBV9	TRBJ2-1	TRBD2	TGTGCCAGCAGCGTCGGGGGGAACAATGAGCAGTTCTTC	CASSVGGNNEQFF
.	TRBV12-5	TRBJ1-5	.	TGTGCTAGTGGTTTGCATGAGAGCAATCAGCCCCAGCATTTT	CASGLHESNQPQHF